The entry that follows covers one T cell receptor beta chain sequence. These data originate in a study of shared clonotypes between healthy human individuals. The protocol was immunoSEQ multiplex PCR, while the TCRdb copy is restricted to in-frame clones and leaves out a portion. The table has some 2,000,000 clones, 95% seen once; the top ten hold more than 0.1%. Looked up from germline, CDR1 is SEHNR and CDR2 is FQNEAQ (reference sequence). V lost 0 bases and J 14 bases, leaving 13 bases between the germline ends. The CDR3 has 12 residues. The sequencing sample was made of naive CD4+ T cells sorted from blood. Subset reported: CD45RA+ positively selected. This clonotype was sampled from a man between 18 and 29 years old in good health. The genes are TRBV7-9 and TRBJ1-2; no firm D call. CDR3: CASSLAQAGYTF. The CDR3 nucleotides are TGTGCCAGCAGCTTAGCGCAAGCGGGTTATACCTTC. Combining the CDR3 with reference TRBV7-9 and TRBJ1-2 gives the whole variable domain DTGVSQNPRHKITKRGQNVTFRCDPISEHNRLYWYRQTLGQGPEFLTYFQNEAQLEKSRLLSDRFSAERPKGSFSTLEIQRTEQGDSAMYLCASSLAQAGYTFGSGTRLTVV.